Listed below are T cell receptor beta chains from one sample, sequenced in a study of blood T cell repertoires in COVID-19. Produced via immunoSEQ multiplex PCR; TCRdb's table is partial and in-frame only. The sample holds 200,000 to 250,000 clones; more than 70% are singletons and the top ten take about 2.5%. What was sequenced was peripheral blood. These receptors came from a woman in her fifties or sixties with acute or convalescent COVID-19. Each CDR3 is given with its conserved first and last residue. The order of the fields is J gene, CDR3 length, V gene, D gene, clone size, CDR3 protein, CDR3 DNA. D genes are given only for firm matches. Size is omitted from some rows. Given values are once, few, many or a class for expanded clones.

TRBJ2-1 14 TRBV24-1 TRBD2 . CATSVGGVGNEQFF TGTGCCACCAGTGTCGGGGGGGTGGGAAATGAGCAGTTCTTC
TRBJ1-1 13 TRBV6-5 TRBD1 . CASSYRGQFEAFF TGTGCCAGCAGTTACAGGGGACAGTTTGAAGCTTTCTTT
TRBJ1-2 17 TRBV25-1 . . CASSGPTALFINYGYTF TGTGCCAGCAGTGGACCGACAGCCCTATTTATTAACTATGGCTACACCTTC
TRBJ1-1 13 TRBV7-2 . . CASSSNRVTEAFF TGTGCCAGCAGCTCCAACAGGGTCACTGAAGCTTTCTTT
TRBJ2-3 15 TRBV19 . . CASSDQGASTDTQYF TGTGCCAGTAGTGACCAGGGTGCTAGCACAGATACGCAGTATTTT
TRBJ1-4 15 TRBV28 TRBD1 . CASSLGTGAWEKLFF TGTGCCAGCAGTCTCGGGACAGGCGCTTGGGAAAAACTGTTTTTT
TRBJ2-7 12 TRBV20-1 . . CSASPGLYEQYF TGCAGTGCTAGTCCAGGGCTCTACGAGCAGTACTTC
TRBJ1-2 18 TRBV7-3 . few CASSPYPGHILPHKGYTF TGTGCCAGCAGCCCGTACCCGGGACACATCCTCCCCCATAAAGGCTACACCTTC
TRBJ1-1 13 TRBV19 . once CASIPTGTEWAFF TGTGCCAGTATCCCAACCGGGACTGAGTGGGCTTTCTTT
TRBJ1-5 13 TRBV7-6 . . CASSLEGSQPQHF TGTGCCAGCAGCTTGGAGGGATCTCAGCCCCAGCATTTT
TRBJ1-2 15 TRBV5-4 TRBD1 once CASSSRDRGSDGYTF TGTGCCAGCAGCTCCCGGGACAGGGGAAGCGATGGCTACACCTTC
TRBJ1-2 15 TRBV21-1 . . CASNPRDRGRPGYTF TGTGCCAGCAACCCTCGGGACAGGGGGCGGCCTGGCTACACCTTC
TRBJ1-3 15 TRBV5-4 . . CASSFGSGSGNTIYF TGTGCCAGCAGCTTTGGGTCGGGCTCTGGAAACACCATATATTTT
TRBJ2-7 14 TRBV11-3 . . CASSPRGTTYEQYF TGTGCCAGCAGCCCCAGGGGAACTACCTACGAGCAGTACTTC
TRBJ2-5 11 TRBV6-2/TRBV6-3 . . CASSYAETQYF TGTGCCAGCAGTTACGCGGAGACCCAGTACTTC
TRBJ2-7 17 TRBV19 . . CASSIWLSKQRPYEQYF TGTGCCAGTAGTATTTGGCTCTCTAAGCAGCGGCCCTACGAGCAGTACTTC
TRBJ1-5 17 TRBV7-6 . once CASSLGYRAYRNQPQHF TGTGCCAGCAGCTTAGGCTACAGGGCTTATCGCAATCAGCCCCAGCATTTT
TRBJ1-5 16 TRBV13 TRBD1 few CASSFGTGGHNQPQHF TGTGCCAGCAGCTTCGGGACAGGGGGGCACAATCAGCCCCAGCATTTT
TRBJ1-2 14 TRBV10-2 . . CASSAQGSERGYTF TGCGCCAGCAGTGCCCAAGGCTCCGAGCGAGGCTACACCTTC
TRBJ1-3 15 TRBV15 . . CATSRGNRDGNTIYF TGTGCCACCAGCAGAGGTAACAGGGATGGAAACACCATATATTTT
TRBJ2-3 12 TRBV27 . . CASRHSTDTQYF TGTGCCAGTAGACACAGCACAGATACGCAGTATTTT
TRBJ2-2 15 TRBV28 . once CASSLSVVNTGELFF TGTGCCAGCAGTTTATCTGTCGTGAACACCGGGGAGCTGTTTTTT
TRBJ1-3 14 TRBV13 . . CASGIRASGNTIYF TGTGCCTCCGGGATACGGGCCTCTGGAAACACCATATATTTT
TRBJ1-2 12 TRBV19 . . CASKEDPYGYTF TGTGCCAGTAAGGAGGACCCCTATGGCTACACCTTC
TRBJ1-5 13 TRBV2 . . CASSGDWSQPQHF TGTGCCAGCAGTGGGGACTGGAGTCAGCCCCAGCATTTT
TRBJ1-5 15 TRBV28 . . CASRRQPTFGQPQHF TGTGCCAGCAGAAGACAGCCGACTTTTGGTCAGCCCCAGCATTTT
TRBJ1-1 17 TRBV4-2 . . CASSQAWTADMNTEAFF TGTGCCAGCAGCCAAGCCTGGACAGCCGACATGAACACTGAAGCTTTCTTT
TRBJ1-3 15 TRBV6-5 . . CASSYDRYSGNTIYF TGTGCCAGCAGTTATGACAGATACTCTGGAAACACCATATATTTT
TRBJ2-4 14 TRBV18 . . CASSPDRSVNIQYF TGTGCCAGCTCACCCGACAGGAGCGTAAACATTCAGTACTTC
TRBJ1-3 16 TRBV15 . . CATSRELQGSRNTIYF TGTGCCACCAGCAGAGAACTCCAGGGATCGCGGAACACCATATATTTT
TRBJ1-2 12 TRBV20-1 . . CSASANEWGYTF TGCAGTGCTAGTGCCAACGAGTGGGGCTACACCTTC
TRBJ1-2 12 TRBV3-1/TRBV3-2 . . CASSGTNYGYTF TGTGCCAGCAGCGGGACAAACTATGGCTACACCTTC
TRBJ1-2 15 TRBV29-1 TRBD1 . CSVERRDRGYDGYTF TGCAGCGTTGAGAGACGGGACAGGGGGTATGATGGCTACACCTTC
TRBJ1-5 13 TRBV3-1/TRBV3-2 . few CASSPGRAQPQHF TGTGCCAGCAGCCCCGGCAGGGCCCAGCCCCAGCATTTT
TRBJ2-1 17 TRBV5-4 TRBD2 . CASSIGLALTSYNEQFF TGTGCCAGCAGCATCGGACTAGCGCTAACCTCCTACAATGAGCAGTTCTTC
TRBJ2-2 14 TRBV19 . . CASSILNGAGELFF TGTGCCAGTAGTATCTTGAACGGAGCCGGGGAGCTGTTTTTT
TRBJ1-5 14 TRBV7-9 . . CASSLYSSNQPQHF TGTGCCAGCAGCTTATACTCCAGCAATCAGCCCCAGCATTTT
TRBJ2-2 16 TRBV5-1 TRBD2 . CASSLIPGGATGELFF TGCGCCAGCAGCTTGATCCCGGGGGGAGCCACCGGGGAGCTGTTTTTT
TRBJ2-7 15 TRBV3-1/TRBV3-2 TRBD1 . CASSHPWTGSHEQYF TGTGCCAGCAGCCACCCCTGGACAGGGAGTCACGAGCAGTACTTC
TRBJ2-1 16 TRBV18 TRBD2 . CASSPPLAGVNNEQFF TGTGCCAGCTCACCACCTCTAGCGGGGGTAAACAATGAGCAGTTCTTC